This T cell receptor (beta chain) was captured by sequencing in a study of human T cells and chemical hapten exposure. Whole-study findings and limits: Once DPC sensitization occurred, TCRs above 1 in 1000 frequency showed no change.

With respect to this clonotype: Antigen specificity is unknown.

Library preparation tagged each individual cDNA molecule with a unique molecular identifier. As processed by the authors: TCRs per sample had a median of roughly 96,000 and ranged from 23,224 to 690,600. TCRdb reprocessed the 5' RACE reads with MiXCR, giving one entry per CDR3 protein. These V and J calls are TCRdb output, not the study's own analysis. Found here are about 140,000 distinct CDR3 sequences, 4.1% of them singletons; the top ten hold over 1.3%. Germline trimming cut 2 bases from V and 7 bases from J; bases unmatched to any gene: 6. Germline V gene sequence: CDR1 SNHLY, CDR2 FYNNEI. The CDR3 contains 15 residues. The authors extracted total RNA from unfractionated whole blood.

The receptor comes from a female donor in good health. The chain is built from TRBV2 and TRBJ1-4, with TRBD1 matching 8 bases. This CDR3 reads CASSERTGCGEKLFF. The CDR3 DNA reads TGTGCCAGCAGTGAACGGACAGGGTGTGGTGAAAAACTGTTTTTT. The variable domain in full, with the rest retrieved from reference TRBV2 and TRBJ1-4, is EPEVTQTPSHQVTQMGQEVILRCVPISNHLYFYWYRQILGQKVEFLVSFYNNEISEKSEIFDDQFSVERPDGSNFTLKIRSTKLEDSAMYFCASSERTGCGEKLFFGSGTQLSVL.